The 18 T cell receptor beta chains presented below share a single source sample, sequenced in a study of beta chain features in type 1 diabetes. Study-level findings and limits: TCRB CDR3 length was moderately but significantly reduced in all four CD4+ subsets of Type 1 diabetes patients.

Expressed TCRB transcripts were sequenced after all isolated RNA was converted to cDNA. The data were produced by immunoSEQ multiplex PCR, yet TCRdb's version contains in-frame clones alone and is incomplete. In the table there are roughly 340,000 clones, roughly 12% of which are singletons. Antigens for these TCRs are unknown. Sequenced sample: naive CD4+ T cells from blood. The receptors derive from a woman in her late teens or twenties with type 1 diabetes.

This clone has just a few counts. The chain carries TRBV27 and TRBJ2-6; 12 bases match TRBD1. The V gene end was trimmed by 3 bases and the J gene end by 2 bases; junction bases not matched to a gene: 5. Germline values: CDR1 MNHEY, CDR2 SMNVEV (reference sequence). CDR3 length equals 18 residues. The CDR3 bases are TGTGCCAGCAGTTTGCTCCGGGACAGGGGGCCTGGGGCCAACGTCCTGACTTTC. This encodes CASSLLRDRGPGANVLTF.

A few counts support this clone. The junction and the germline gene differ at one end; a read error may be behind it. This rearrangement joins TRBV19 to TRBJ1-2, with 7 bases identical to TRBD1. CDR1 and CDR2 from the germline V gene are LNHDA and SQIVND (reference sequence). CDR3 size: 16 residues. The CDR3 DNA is TGTGCCAGTAGCATAGAACAGGGGCTACCAAGTGATGGCTACACCTTC. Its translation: CASSIEQGLPSDGYTF.

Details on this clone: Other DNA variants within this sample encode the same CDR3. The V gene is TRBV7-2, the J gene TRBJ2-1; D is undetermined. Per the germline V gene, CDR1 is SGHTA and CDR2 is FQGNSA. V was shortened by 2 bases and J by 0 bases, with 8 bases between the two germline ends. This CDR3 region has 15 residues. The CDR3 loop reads CASSLSPSSYNEQFF. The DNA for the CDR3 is TGTGCCAGCAGCTTATCCCCGAGCTCCTACAATGAGCAGTTCTTC. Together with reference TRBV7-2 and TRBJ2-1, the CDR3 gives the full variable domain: GAGVSQSPSNKVTEKGKDVELRCDPISGHTALYWYRQSLGQGLEFLIYFQGNSAPDKSGLPSDRFSAERTGGSVSTLTIQRTQQEDSAVYLCASSLSPSSYNEQFFGPGTRLTVL.

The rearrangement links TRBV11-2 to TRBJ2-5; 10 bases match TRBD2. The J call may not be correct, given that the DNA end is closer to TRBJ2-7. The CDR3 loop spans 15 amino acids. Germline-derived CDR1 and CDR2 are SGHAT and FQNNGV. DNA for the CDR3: TGTGCCAGCAGCTTAGCGCCTAGCGGGAGCGTCGAGCAGTACTTC. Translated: CASSLAPSGSVEQYF.

The DNA of the CDR3 is TGTGCCAGCAGCCAAACCGGGACTAGCGGCTACGAGCAGTACTTC. It codes for CASSQTGTSGYEQYF. This chain joins TRBV7-3 and TRBJ2-7; 11 nucleotides agree with TRBD2. After removal of 5 bases from V and 3 bases from J, the junction contained 6 bases not matched to a gene. This CDR3 spans 15 amino acids. Germline V gene data show CDR1 as SGHTA and CDR2 as FQGTGA.

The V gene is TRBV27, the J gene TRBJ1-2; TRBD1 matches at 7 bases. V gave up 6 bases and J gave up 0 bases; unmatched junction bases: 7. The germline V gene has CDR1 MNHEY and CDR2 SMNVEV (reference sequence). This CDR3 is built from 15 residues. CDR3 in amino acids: CASSSSGQPNYGYTF. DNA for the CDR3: TGTGCCAGCAGCTCCTCGGGACAGCCTAACTATGGCTACACCTTC.

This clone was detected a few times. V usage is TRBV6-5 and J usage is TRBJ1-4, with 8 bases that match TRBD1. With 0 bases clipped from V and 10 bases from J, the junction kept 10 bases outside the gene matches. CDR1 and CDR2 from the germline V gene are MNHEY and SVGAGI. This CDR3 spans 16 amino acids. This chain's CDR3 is CASSYSRTGSMAKLFF. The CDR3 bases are TGTGCCAGCAGTTACTCGAGGACAGGGAGTATGGCAAAACTGTTTTTT.

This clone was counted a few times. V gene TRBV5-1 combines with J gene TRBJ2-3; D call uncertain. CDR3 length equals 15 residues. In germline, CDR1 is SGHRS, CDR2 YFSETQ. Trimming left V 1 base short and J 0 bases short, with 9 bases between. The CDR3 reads CASSLSPPSTDTQYF. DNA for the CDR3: TGCGCCAGCAGCTTGTCCCCCCCTAGCACAGATACGCAGTATTTT.

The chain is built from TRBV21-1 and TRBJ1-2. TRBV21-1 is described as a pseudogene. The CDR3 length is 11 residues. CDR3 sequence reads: CASKKGSGYTF. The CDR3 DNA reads TGTGCCAGCAAAAAAGGGAGTGGCTACACCTTC.

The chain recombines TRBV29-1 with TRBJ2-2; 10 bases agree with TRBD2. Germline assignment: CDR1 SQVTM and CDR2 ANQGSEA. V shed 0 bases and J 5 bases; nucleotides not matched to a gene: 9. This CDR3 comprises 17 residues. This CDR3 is CSVEDRGSGRITGELFF. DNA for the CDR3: TGCAGCGTTGAAGATCGGGGTAGCGGGAGGATTACCGGGGAGCTGTTTTTT.

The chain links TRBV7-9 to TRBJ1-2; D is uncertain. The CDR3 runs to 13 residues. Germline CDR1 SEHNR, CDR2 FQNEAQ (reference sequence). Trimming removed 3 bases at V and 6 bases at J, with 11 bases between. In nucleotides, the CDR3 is TGTGCCAGCAGCTTGATCTCCCGAGATGGCTACACCTTC. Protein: CASSLISRDGYTF.

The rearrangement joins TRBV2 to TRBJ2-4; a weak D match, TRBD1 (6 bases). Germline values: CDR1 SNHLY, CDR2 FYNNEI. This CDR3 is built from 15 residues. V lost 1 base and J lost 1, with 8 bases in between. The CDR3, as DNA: TGTGCCAGCAGTGAAGACAGGGCCGCCAAAAACATTCAGTACTTC. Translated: CASSEDRAAKNIQYF.

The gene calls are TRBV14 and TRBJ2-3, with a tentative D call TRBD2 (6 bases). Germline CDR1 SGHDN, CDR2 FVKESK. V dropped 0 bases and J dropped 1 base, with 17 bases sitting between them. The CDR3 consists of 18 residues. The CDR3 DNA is TGTGCCAGCAGCCAAGATTGGGGGACGCGGGAAGGCACAGATACGCAGTATTTT. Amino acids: CASSQDWGTREGTDTQYF.

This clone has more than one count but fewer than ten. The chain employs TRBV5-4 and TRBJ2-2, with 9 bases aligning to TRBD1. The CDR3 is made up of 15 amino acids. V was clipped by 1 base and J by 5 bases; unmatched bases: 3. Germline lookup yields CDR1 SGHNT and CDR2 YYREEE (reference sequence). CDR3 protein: CASSLPQGATGELFF. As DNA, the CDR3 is TGTGCCAGCAGCTTGCCACAGGGGGCGACCGGGGAGCTGTTTTTT.

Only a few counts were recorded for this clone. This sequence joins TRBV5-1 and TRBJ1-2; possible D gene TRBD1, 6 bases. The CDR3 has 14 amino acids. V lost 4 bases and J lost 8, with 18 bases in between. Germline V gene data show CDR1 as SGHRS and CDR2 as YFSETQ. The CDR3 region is CASSPRDTQRGYTF. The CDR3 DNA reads TGCGCCAGCAGCCCCCGGGACACCCAGAGAGGCTACACCTTC. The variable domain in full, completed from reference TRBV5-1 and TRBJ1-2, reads KAGVTQTPRYLIKTRGQQVTLSCSPISGHRSVSWYQQTPGQGLQFLFEYFSETQRNKGNFPGRFSGRQFSNSRSEMNVSTLELGDSALYLCASSPRDTQRGYTFGSGTRLTVV.

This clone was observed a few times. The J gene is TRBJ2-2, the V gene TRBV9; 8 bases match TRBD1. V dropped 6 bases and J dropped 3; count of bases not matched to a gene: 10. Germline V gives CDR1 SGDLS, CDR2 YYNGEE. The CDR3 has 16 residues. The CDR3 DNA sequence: TGTGCCAGCAAGAGACAGGGGCCCACGGACACCGGGGAGCTGTTTTTT. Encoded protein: CASKRQGPTDTGELFF. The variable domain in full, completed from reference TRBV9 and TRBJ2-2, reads DSGVTQTPKHLITATGQRVTLRCSPRSGDLSVYWYQQSLDQGLQFLIQYYNGEERAKGNILERFSAQQFPDLHSELNLSSLELGDSALYFCASKRQGPTDTGELFFGEGSRLTVL.

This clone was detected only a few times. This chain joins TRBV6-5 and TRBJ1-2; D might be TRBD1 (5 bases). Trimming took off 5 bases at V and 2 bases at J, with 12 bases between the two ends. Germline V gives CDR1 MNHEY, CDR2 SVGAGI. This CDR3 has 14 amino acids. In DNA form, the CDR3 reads TGTGCCAGCAGTGACGGGGGGGTGAACTATGGCTACACCTTC. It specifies CASSDGGVNYGYTF.

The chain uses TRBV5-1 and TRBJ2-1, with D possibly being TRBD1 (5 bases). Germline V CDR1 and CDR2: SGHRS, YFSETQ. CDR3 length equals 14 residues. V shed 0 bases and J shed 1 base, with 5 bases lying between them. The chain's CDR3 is CASSLEGSYNEQFF. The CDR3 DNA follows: TGCGCCAGCAGCTTGGAGGGGTCCTACAATGAGCAGTTCTTC.